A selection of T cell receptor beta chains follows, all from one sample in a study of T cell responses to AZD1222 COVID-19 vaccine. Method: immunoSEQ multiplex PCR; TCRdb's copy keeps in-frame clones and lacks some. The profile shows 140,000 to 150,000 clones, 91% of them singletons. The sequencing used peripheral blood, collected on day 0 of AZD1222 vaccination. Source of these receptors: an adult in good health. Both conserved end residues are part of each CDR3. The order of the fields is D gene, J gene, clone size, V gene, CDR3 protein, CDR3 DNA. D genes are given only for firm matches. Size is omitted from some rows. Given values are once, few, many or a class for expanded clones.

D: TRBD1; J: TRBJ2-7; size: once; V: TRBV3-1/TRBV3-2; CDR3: CASSKTRTGRTFYEQYF; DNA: TGTGCCAGCAGCAAAACCCGGACAGGACGCACCTTCTACGAGCAGTACTTC
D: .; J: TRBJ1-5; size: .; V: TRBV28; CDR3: CASRSAAINQPQHF; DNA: TGTGCCAGCAGGTCCGCCGCGATCAATCAGCCCCAGCATTTT
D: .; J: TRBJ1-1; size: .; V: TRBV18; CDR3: CASSPKDRLQTEAFF; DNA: TGTGCCAGCTCACCGAAGGACCGCCTTCAGACTGAAGCTTTCTTT
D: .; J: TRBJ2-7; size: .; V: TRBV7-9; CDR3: CASSLRYAGNSYEQYF; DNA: TGTGCCAGCAGCTTACGGTACGCGGGTAACTCCTACGAGCAGTACTTC
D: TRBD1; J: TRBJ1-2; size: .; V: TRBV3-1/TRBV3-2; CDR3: CASSQGSGGSYGYTF; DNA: TGTGCCAGCAGCCAAGGTTCAGGGGGGTCCTATGGCTACACCTTC
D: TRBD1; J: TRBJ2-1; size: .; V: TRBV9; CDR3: CASSDGDRSDEQFF; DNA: TGTGCCAGCAGCGATGGGGACAGGAGCGATGAGCAGTTCTTC
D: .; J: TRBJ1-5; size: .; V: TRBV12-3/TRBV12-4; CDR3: CASTQYINQPQHF; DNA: TGTGCCAGCACTCAGTACATCAATCAGCCCCAGCATTTT
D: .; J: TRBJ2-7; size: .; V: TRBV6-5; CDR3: CASSYNPGAPYEQYF; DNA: TGTGCCAGCAGTTACAACCCAGGGGCGCCCTACGAGCAGTACTTC
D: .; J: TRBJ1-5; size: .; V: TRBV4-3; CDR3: CASSQETGGRQPQHF; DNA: TGCGCCAGCAGCCAAGAGACCGGGGGCAGGCAGCCCCAGCATTTT
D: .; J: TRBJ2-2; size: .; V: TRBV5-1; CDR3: CASSFSGSNTGELFF; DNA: TGCGCCAGCAGCTTTAGCGGCTCGAACACCGGGGAGCTGTTTTTT
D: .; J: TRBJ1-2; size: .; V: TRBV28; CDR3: CASTLPARMGGYTF; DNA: TGTGCCAGCACCTTACCGGCCCGGATGGGGGGCTACACCTTC
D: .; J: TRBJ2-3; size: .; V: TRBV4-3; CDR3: CASSQGSVRRGSTDTQYF; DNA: TGCGCCAGCAGCCAAGGAAGTGTACGGCGGGGCTCCACAGATACGCAGTATTTT
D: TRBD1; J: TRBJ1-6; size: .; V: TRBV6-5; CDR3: CASGDRGNSPLHF; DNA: TGTGCCAGCGGGGACAGGGGAAATTCACCCCTCCACTTT
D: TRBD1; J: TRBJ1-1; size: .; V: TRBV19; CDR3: CASSKRQGGITEAFF; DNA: TGTGCCAGTAGTAAGCGACAGGGAGGGATCACTGAAGCTTTCTTT
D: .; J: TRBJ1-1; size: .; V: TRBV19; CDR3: CASSIYTGNMNTEAFF; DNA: TGTGCCAGTAGTATATATACAGGCAACATGAACACTGAAGCTTTCTTT
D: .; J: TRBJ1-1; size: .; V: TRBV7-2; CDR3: CASSLGGRNTEAFF; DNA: TGTGCCAGCAGCTTGGGGGGTCGGAACACTGAAGCTTTCTTT
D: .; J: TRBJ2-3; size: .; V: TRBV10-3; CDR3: CAIRGPSTDTQYF; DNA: TGTGCCATCAGGGGACCAAGCACAGATACGCAGTATTTT
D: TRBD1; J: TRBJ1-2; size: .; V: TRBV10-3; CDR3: CATEGGRDYTF; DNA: TGTGCCACCGAAGGGGGCCGCGACTACACCTTC
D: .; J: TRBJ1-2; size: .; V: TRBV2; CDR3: CASIQRYLNYGYTF; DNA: TGTGCCAGCATACAAAGGTACCTTAACTATGGCTACACCTTC
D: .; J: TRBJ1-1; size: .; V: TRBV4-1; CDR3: CASRPRTVQLNTEAFF; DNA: TGCGCCAGCAGGCCAAGAACGGTACAATTGAACACTGAAGCTTTCTTT
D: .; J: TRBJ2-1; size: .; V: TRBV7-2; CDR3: CASSALRLSNTVSDEQFF; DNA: TGTGCCAGCAGCGCTCTTCGACTATCCAATACGGTTAGCGATGAGCAGTTCTTC
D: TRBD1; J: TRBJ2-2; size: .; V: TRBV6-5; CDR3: CASSYSGTGDTGELFF; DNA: TGTGCCAGCAGTTACTCTGGGACAGGGGACACCGGGGAGCTGTTTTTT
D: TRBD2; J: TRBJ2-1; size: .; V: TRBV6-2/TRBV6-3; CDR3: CASSLPPPGTISSYNEQFF; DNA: TGTGCCAGCAGTTTACCACCCCCCGGGACTATCAGCTCCTACAATGAGCAGTTCTTC
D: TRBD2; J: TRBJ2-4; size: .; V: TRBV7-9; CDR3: CASGGVRRNIQYF; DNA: TGTGCCAGCGGGGGGGTTCGGCGGAACATTCAGTACTTC
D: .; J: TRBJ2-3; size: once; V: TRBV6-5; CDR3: CASSPGPKTDTQYF; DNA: TGTGCCAGCAGCCCAGGGCCCAAAACAGATACGCAGTATTTT
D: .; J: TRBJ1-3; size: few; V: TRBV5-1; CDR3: CASSLNANSGNTIYF; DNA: TGCGCCAGCAGCTTGAACGCCAACTCTGGAAACACCATATATTTT
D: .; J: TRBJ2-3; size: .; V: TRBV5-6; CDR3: CASSLAVSTDTQYF; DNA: TGTGCCAGCAGCTTAGCAGTTAGCACAGATACGCAGTATTTT
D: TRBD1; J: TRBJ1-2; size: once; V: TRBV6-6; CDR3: CASRAQQGGYGYTF; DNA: TGTGCCAGCAGAGCCCAACAGGGGGGCTATGGCTACACCTTC
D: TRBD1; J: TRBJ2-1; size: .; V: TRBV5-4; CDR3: CASSQDRELFF; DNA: TGTGCCAGCAGCCAGGACAGGGAGCTGTTCTTC
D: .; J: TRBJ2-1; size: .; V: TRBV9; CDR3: CASTRPPYNEQFF; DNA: TGTGCCAGCACCCGTCCGCCCTACAATGAGCAGTTCTTC
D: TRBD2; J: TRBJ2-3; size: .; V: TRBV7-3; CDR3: CASSLTFGTSGLTDTQYF; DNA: TGTGCCAGCAGCTTAACGTTTGGGACTAGCGGTCTCACAGATACGCAGTATTTT
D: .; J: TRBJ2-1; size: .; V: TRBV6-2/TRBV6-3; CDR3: CASSHSEFVQFF; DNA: TGTGCCAGCAGCCACAGCGAGTTCGTGCAGTTCTTC
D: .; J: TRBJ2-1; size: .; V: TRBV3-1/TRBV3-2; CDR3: CASSHHGDPYYNEQFF; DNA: TGTGCCAGCAGCCACCACGGGGATCCCTACTACAATGAGCAGTTCTTC
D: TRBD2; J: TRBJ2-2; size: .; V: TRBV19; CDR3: CASSTTSGGPYTGELFF; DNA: TGTGCCAGTAGTACGACTAGCGGGGGGCCGTACACCGGGGAGCTGTTTTTT
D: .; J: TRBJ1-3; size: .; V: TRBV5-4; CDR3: CASSLAGAGNTIYF; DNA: TGTGCCAGCAGCTTGGCCGGGGCTGGAAACACCATATATTTT
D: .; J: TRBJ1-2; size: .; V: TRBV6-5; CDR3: CASSYAEKAYGYTF; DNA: TGTGCCAGCAGTTACGCTGAAAAAGCCTATGGCTACACCTTC
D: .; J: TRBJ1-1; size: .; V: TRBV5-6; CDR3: CASSLVGGWVNTEAFF; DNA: TGTGCCAGCAGCTTGGTTGGGGGCTGGGTGAACACTGAAGCTTTCTTT
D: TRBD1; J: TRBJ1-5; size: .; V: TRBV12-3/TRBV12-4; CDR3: CASSFTGVQPQHF; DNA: TGTGCCAGCAGTTTTACAGGGGTCCAGCCCCAGCATTTT
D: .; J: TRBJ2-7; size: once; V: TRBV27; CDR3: CASSSGIYEQYF; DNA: TGTGCCAGCAGTTCCGGGATTTACGAGCAGTACTTC
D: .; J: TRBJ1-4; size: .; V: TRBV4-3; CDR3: CASSQTVPSTTNEKLFF; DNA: TGCGCCAGCAGCCAAACCGTACCTTCGACAACTAATGAAAAACTGTTTTTT
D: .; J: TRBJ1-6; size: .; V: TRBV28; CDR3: CAEGQGNPYNSPLHF; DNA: TGTGCAGAGGGCCAGGGTAACCCCTATAATTCACCCCTCCACTTT
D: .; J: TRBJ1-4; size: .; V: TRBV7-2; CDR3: CASSLLGGHEKLFF; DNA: TGTGCCAGCAGCTTACTCGGGGGCCATGAAAAACTGTTTTTT
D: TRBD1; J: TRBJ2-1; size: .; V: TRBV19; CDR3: CASSVGQGYNEQFF; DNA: TGTGCCAGTAGTGTGGGACAGGGCTACAATGAGCAGTTCTTC
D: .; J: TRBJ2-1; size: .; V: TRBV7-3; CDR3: CASSLKPHSGSYNEQFF; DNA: TGTGCCAGCAGCCTTAAACCACACTCAGGCTCCTACAATGAGCAGTTCTTC
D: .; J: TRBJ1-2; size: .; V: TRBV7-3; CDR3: CASSLRGGRDYGYTF; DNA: TGTGCCAGCAGCTTACGGGGGGGCCGCGACTATGGCTACACCTTC
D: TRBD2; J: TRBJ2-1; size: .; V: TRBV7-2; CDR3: CASSQPGSGSGYEQFF; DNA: TGTGCCAGCAGCCAGCCGGGGAGCGGGAGCGGGTATGAGCAGTTCTTC
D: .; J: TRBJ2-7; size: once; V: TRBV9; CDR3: CASSDDQVYEQYF; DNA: TGTGCCAGCAGCGACGACCAGGTCTACGAGCAGTACTTC
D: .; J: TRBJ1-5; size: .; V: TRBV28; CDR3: CASSFGGGGGQPQHF; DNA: TGTGCCAGCAGTTTTGGTGGGGGGGGCGGTCAGCCCCAGCATTTT
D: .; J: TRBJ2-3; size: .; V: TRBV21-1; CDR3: CASSGRQGASTDTQYF; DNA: TGTGCCAGCAGTGGGAGACAGGGGGCTAGCACAGATACGCAGTATTTT
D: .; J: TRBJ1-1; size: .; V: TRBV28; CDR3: CASISAGHTEAFF; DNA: TGTGCCAGCATTTCGGCAGGCCACACTGAAGCTTTCTTT
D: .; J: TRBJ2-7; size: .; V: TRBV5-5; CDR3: CASSLTQGSSYEQYF; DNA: TGTGCCAGCAGCTTGACCCAGGGGAGCTCCTACGAGCAGTACTTC
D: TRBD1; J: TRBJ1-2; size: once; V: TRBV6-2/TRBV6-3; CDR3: CASSYGGTANYGYTF; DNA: TGTGCCAGCAGTTATGGCGGGACAGCTAACTATGGCTACACCTTC
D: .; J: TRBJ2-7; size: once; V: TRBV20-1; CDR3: CSASPGAFYEQYF; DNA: TGCAGTGCTAGTCCAGGGGCATTCTACGAGCAGTACTTC
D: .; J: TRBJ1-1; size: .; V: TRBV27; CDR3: CASRVNTEAFF; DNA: TGTGCCAGCAGAGTGAACACTGAAGCTTTCTTT